This T cell receptor beta chain was sequenced during a study of low-dose radiotherapy and immunotherapy resistance in tumors (dated by TCRdb to 2021 to 2024). Context from the whole study: In Cohort 1, each fraction delivered 0.5 Gy every 2 weeks, and the prescribed total PTV dose was 6.5 Gy. For Cohort 2, the dose was 1 Gy per fraction given every two weeks, adding up to 13 Gy in total across 26 weeks. Patients were given nivolumab as a 240 mg flat dose every two weeks and ipilimumab at 1 mg/kg every six weeks, with both drugs delivered intravenously. Every two weeks, patients got intravenous cyclophosphamide at 200 mg/m2, given one day ahead of each radiation and immunotherapy administration. Aspirin 300 mg was taken orally once daily by patients for four cycles, starting on cycle 1 day 1. Trial participants were not randomized into treatment groups. The translational analysis covered eight patients: three from the first dose cohort and the first five from the second dose cohort.

Trimming accounts for 5 bases at V and 5 bases at J, while the number of junction bases matched to no gene is 14. The CDR3 runs 18 residues from the cysteine to the phenylalanine. Only CDR3 DNA is held: 54 bases, read in frame from base 1. Many counts were recorded for this clonotype. The clone's antigen remains unknown. No qualities accompany the bases; no much larger clone lies one base away. The sample's time point label is to be understood as: after trial treatment. The treatment or condition label on this specimen signifies: LDRT plus nivolumab, ipilimumab, low-dose cyclophosphamide and aspirin (RACIN trial). Donors were enrolled in RACIN, a single-arm phase I dose-escalation trial in which nivolumab, ipilimumab, aspirin, low-dose cyclophosphamide and low-dose radiotherapy were combined. Patients with advanced, TIL-negative solid tumors were considered eligible. The listed sequencing device is Illumina HiSeq 2500. To make first-strand cDNA, Superscript III was used along with a set of TRAV- and TRBV-specific primers so that both the TCRalpha and TCRbeta chains were covered. TCRs were amplified with Phusion for 15 to 25 PCR cycles using a constant-region primer together with the adapter attached to the V primers. Amplification of the isolated mRNA was done with the MessageAmp II aRNA Amplification Kit, which involved a roughly 17-hour in vitro transcription at 37 degrees C. mRNA for TCR sequencing was isolated with the Dynabeads mRNA DIRECT Purification Kit. Indexed Illumina adapters were added in a second Phusion PCR of around 27 cycles, and the PCR products were purified with AMPure XP beads. The original methods were these. Custom Perl scripts pooled TCR sequences encoding the same protein, removed out-of-frame sequences and computed each clonotype's abundance. TCR sequences supported by only a single read were excluded from analysis. Shannon entropy, Gini index, clonality, richness, and the frequency of TCRs shared between repertoires were included as repertoire metrics. The raw public reads went through TCRdb reprocessing: fastp at Q25, MiXCR clone calling, in-frame beta chains kept. Rows are unified per CDR3 protein, each entry keeping the most common DNA and genes. The V and J calls here are based on TCRdb, not the publication. The sample table holds tens of thousands of distinct CDR3 sequences, of which 25% to 30% were seen once. The ten top clones hold roughly a tenth of the sample.

The receptor comes from a male donor with prostate cancer. The material sequenced was PBMCs, taken after low-dose radiotherapy plus immunotherapy. The rearranged segments are TRBV12-3 or TRBV12-4 and TRBJ2-7, and TRBD2 matches 14 of the central bases. The nucleotide sequence reads as follows: TGTGCCAGCAGTCCCCTGGGGACTAGCGGGAGTAGAACCCACGAGCAGTACTTC. Translated, this is CASSPLGTSGSRTHEQYF.